This TCR beta chain was observed in a study of OX40 agonist ivuxolimab in advanced cancers. Some clones are missing from TCRdb's copy, which holds only in-frame ones; the method was immunoSEQ multiplex PCR. The data contain tens of thousands of clones, around 83% of them seen just once; the ten biggest clones take up approximately 3.5%. The CDR3 has 13 amino acids. Germline V gives CDR1 KGHSH, CDR2 LQKENI. V was shortened by 4 bases and J by 3 bases, with 8 bases between the two germline ends. The genes are TRBV18 and TRBJ2-3, with D hard to call. The receptor comes from an adult with an advanced solid tumor such as melanoma, head and neck, liver or kidney cancer. Here the sequenced sample was CD4+ or CD8+ T cells sorted from blood, taken in a trial of the OX40 agonist ivuxolimab. The CDR3 DNA reads as TGTGCCAGCTCACTCCTTCAGACAGATACGCAGTATTTT. It encodes CASSLLQTDTQYF.